The 29 T cell receptor beta chains below all came from one sample that was sequenced in a study of T cells in localized non-small cell lung cancer. Libraries were prepared by immunoSEQ multiplex PCR; TCRdb keeps only in-frame clonotypes and omits some of them. The sample includes 2,500 to 3,000 clones, about 25% of them seen just once. The sample consisted of lung tumor tissue, taken before any cancer treatment. The receptor set was obtained from a male donor at least 60 years old with stage III lung adenocarcinoma.

The chain joins TRBV6-8 to TRBJ2-3; 8 bases are shared with TRBD2. V trimming: 6 bases; J trimming: 5 bases; junction bases outside the gene matches: 10. CDR1 is MNHGY, CDR2 SAAAGT, per germline. CDR3 length equals 15 residues. CDR3 protein: CASRRTGGAIDTQYF. The CDR3 coding sequence is TGTGCCAGCAGGAGGACCGGGGGGGCAATAGATACGCAGTATTTT.

The chain employs TRBV12-5 and TRBJ2-2, with 7 bases identical to TRBD2. Germline CDR1 and CDR2: LGHNT and FRNRAP. V shed 3 bases, J shed 5 bases, and the junction held 3 bases outside the gene matches. The length of the CDR3 is 14 residues. The CDR3, as DNA: TGTGCTAGTGGTTTCGGGGGAGGGACCGGGGAGCTGTTTTTT. Its protein is CASGFGGGTGELFF.

This clone was picked up a small number of times. The chain employs TRBV11-3 and TRBJ2-1, with 10 bases fitting TRBD2. This CDR3 is built from 15 residues. The V segment lost 5 bases and the J segment 1 base; nucleotides outside the gene matches: 2. CDR1 and CDR2 from the germline V gene are SGHNT and YENEEA. The CDR3: CASSPTSGSYNEQFF. The CDR3 DNA reads TGTGCCAGCAGCCCGACTAGCGGGTCCTACAATGAGCAGTTCTTC.

The chain uses TRBV6-8 and TRBJ2-5; D may be TRBD1 (5 bases). CDR3 length: 15 residues. V lost 2 bases, J lost 5 bases, and 15 bases lay in between. Germline-derived CDR1 and CDR2 are MNHGY and SAAAGT. The CDR3 here is CASSYDSQPGETQYF. The CDR3 bases are TGTGCCAGCAGTTACGACAGTCAGCCAGGGGAGACCCAGTACTTC.

The rearrangement uses TRBV7-2 and TRBJ2-2; D not resolved. CDR1 and CDR2 (germline): SGHTA, FQGNSA. Trimming removed 6 bases from V and 0 bases from J, with 5 bases in between. This CDR3 has 13 amino acids. The CDR3 reads CASRSPNTGELFF. In nucleotides, the CDR3 is TGTGCCAGCAGAAGTCCGAACACCGGGGAGCTGTTTTTT.

J is TRBJ2-7 and V is TRBV7-1; possible D gene TRBD1, 5 bases. TRBV7-1 is an ORF; its function is uncertain. V was pared by 4 bases and J by 0 bases, with 13 bases between. The CDR3 is made up of 15 amino acids. This CDR3 reads CASSLEAGISYEQYF. The CDR3 DNA is TGTGCCAGCAGCTTAGAGGCAGGGATCTCCTACGAGCAGTACTTC.

This clone was seen a few times. The chain recombines TRBV2 with TRBJ2-7, with D tentatively TRBD1 (6 bases). V shed 8 bases and J shed 0 bases, with 11 bases lying between them. Looked up from germline, CDR1 is SNHLY and CDR2 is FYNNEI. The CDR3 runs 13 residues. The CDR3 DNA sequence: TGTGCCAGCCGGGACACACTCTCCTACGAGCAGTACTTC. It yields the protein CASRDTLSYEQYF.

This clone turned up a few times. V usage is TRBV5-1 and J usage is TRBJ1-2; 7 bases map to TRBD1. The CDR3 has 15 residues. In germline, CDR1 is SGHRS, CDR2 YFSETQ. V dropped 4 bases and J dropped 4; count of bases not matched to a gene: 10. The CDR3 spells CASSLSGTEFYGYTF. The CDR3 coding sequence is TGCGCCAGCAGCCTCTCGGGGACAGAATTCTATGGCTACACCTTC.

This clone was found a few times. The chain carries TRBV11-3 and TRBJ1-1; D may be TRBD1 (5 bases). The CDR3 contains 14 residues. Germline lookup yields CDR1 SGHNT and CDR2 YENEEA. V dropped 5 bases and J dropped 4 bases, with 14 bases sitting between them. The CDR3 DNA reads as TGTGCCAGCAGCGCCACAGGTGTCCTCACTGAAGCTTTCTTT. It yields the protein CASSATGVLTEAFF. Supplemented by reference TRBV11-3 and TRBJ1-1, the full variable domain reads EAGVVQSPRYKIIEKKQPVAFWCNPISGHNTLYWYLQNLGQGPELLIRYENEEAVDDSQLPKDRFSAERLKGVDSTLKIQPAELGDSAVYLCASSATGVLTEAFFGQGTRLTVV.

The chain couples TRBV5-1 to TRBJ1-4, with 10 bases matching TRBD1. Germline assignment: CDR1 SGHRS and CDR2 YFSETQ. The CDR3 is made up of 15 amino acids. The V segment lost 0 bases and the J segment 7 bases; nucleotides outside the gene matches: 3. Here the CDR3 DNA reads TGCGCCAGCAGCTTGGCCGGGACAGGGGTTGAAAAACTGTTTTTT. This encodes CASSLAGTGVEKLFF.

V and J are TRBV6-8 and TRBJ1-1; TRBD1 aligns across 9 bases. In germline, CDR1 is MNHGY, CDR2 SAAAGT. The CDR3 contains 14 residues. V was clipped by 4 bases and J by 8 bases; unmatched bases: 8. CDR3 sequence (DNA): TGTGCCAGCAGTTCCCCCGGGACAGGGTTCGAAGCTTTCTTT. Translating gives CASSSPGTGFEAFF.

This clone came up a few times. V and J are TRBV28 and TRBJ2-3, with D possibly called TRBD1 or TRBD2 (5 bases each). V lost 2 bases to trimming and J lost 4 bases, with 37 bases between them. Per germline, CDR1 MDHEN and CDR2 SYDVKM. This CDR3 comprises 23 residues. The DNA for the CDR3 is TGTGCCAGCAGTTTAGGGGGAAATTGGCGGGTCTCCCCGGTGGGGTCCGCGCCAGATACGCAGTATTTT. Translation gives CASSLGGNWRVSPVGSAPDTQYF.

The table lists this clone with a few counts. The chain couples TRBV29-1 to TRBJ2-5; TRBD1 matches at 10 bases. Germline assignment: CDR1 SQVTM and CDR2 ANQGSEA. V was pared by 2 bases and J by 2 bases, with 5 bases of the junction left unmatched. The CDR3 is 15 residues long. DNA of the CDR3: TGCAGCGTTGAACCAGACAGGGGGCGACAAGAGACCCAGTACTTC. Translated: CSVEPDRGRQETQYF.

The genes are TRBV18 and TRBJ2-7, with TRBD2 matching over 8 bases. There are 17 residues in the CDR3. Per germline, CDR1 KGHSH and CDR2 LQKENI. Germline trimming cut 1 base from V and 0 bases from J; bases unmatched to any gene: 8. The CDR3 nucleotides read TGTGCCAGCTCACCACGGGTTCAGCGGGGGCCCTCCTACGAGCAGTACTTC. Its protein is CASSPRVQRGPSYEQYF.

The chain recombines TRBV7-6 with TRBJ2-2; no definite D call. Germline assignment: CDR1 SGHVS and CDR2 FNYEAQ. V dropped 3 bases and J dropped 3 bases, with 11 bases sitting between them. The CDR3 spans 15 residues. CDR3 coding DNA: TGTGCCAGCAGCTTGTTGGTTGCTTACACCGGGGAGCTGTTTTTT. Residues: CASSLLVAYTGELFF.

This clone has only a few counts. The chain employs TRBV11-3 and TRBJ1-3, with D possibly TRBD1 on 5 matching bases. CDR1 is SGHNT and CDR2 is YENEEA in the germline V gene. V gave up 5 bases and J gave up 0 bases, with 8 bases separating them. CDR3 length: 14 amino acids. In DNA, the CDR3 is TGTGCCAGCAGCGTGGGACGCTCTGGAAACACCATATATTTT. Protein: CASSVGRSGNTIYF.

The chain employs TRBV12-1 and TRBJ2-3; the table's D call, TRBD2, was not checked against the DNA. TRBV12-1 corresponds to a pseudogene. The CDR3 contains 14 residues. The CDR3 DNA is TGTGCCAGCAGCTCCCCGAGGGATGGAGATACGCAGTATTTT. Its translation is CASSSPRDGDTQYF.

This chain uses TRBV4-1 with TRBJ2-2; possible D gene TRBD2, 6 bases. The CDR3 covers 16 residues. Germline values: CDR1 MGHRA, CDR2 YSYEKL. V lost 3 bases and J lost 7, with 18 bases in between. Here the CDR3 DNA reads TGCGCCAGCAGCCAGGCGACTAGGGGAACGATCGGGGAGCTGTTTTTT. This codes for CASSQATRGTIGELFF.

J is TRBJ1-2 and V is TRBV28; the D gene is possibly TRBD1 (5 bases). V lost 6 bases and J 0 bases, leaving 20 bases between the germline ends. The CDR3 consists of 17 residues. Germline V gene lookup returns CDR1 MDHEN and CDR2 SYDVKM. CDR3: CASSPTDNLRANYGYTF. In nucleotides, the CDR3 is TGTGCCAGCAGCCCTACGGACAATCTTAGAGCTAACTATGGCTACACCTTC.

In this sample, this clone turned up a few times. This chain links TRBV12-5 with TRBJ1-1; TRBD1 agrees at 8 bases. CDR1 and CDR2 from the germline V gene are LGHNT and FRNRAP. The CDR3 is made up of 13 amino acids. CDR3 DNA sequence: TGTGCCAGCACCTGGACAGGGTACACTGAAGCTTTCTTT. Translated: CASTWTGYTEAFF.

The chain is built from TRBV6-8 and TRBJ2-3; 8 bases fit TRBD2. The CDR3 length is 16 residues. Germline CDR1 reads MNHGY; CDR2 reads SAAAGT. V shed 6 bases and J 2 bases; nucleotides not matched to a gene: 10. DNA of the CDR3: TGTGCCAGCAGACCTGCCGGGGGGGGAAACACAGATACGCAGTATTTT. Its translation: CASRPAGGGNTDTQYF.

This clone is classed as medium-sized. V gene TRBV9 combines with J gene TRBJ1-5; D gene ambiguous. Trimming took 2 bases from V and 4 from J, leaving 19 bases between them. This CDR3 has 17 amino acids. Per the germline V gene, CDR1 is SGDLS and CDR2 is YYNGEE. CDR3 region: CASSVGSKPAPNQPQHF. DNA for the CDR3: TGTGCCAGCAGCGTGGGTAGTAAGCCGGCCCCAAATCAGCCCCAGCATTTT.

The V call is TRBV28, the J call TRBJ2-3; 8 bases are shared with TRBD1. The V segment lost 8 bases and the J segment 4 bases; nucleotides outside the gene matches: 5. Germline values: CDR1 MDHEN, CDR2 SYDVKM. The CDR3 is 13 residues long. The CDR3 protein is CASRQGWSDTQYF. In DNA, the CDR3 is TGTGCCAGCCGACAGGGGTGGTCAGATACGCAGTATTTT.

This chain links TRBV30 with TRBJ1-1; D not resolved. The CDR3 spans 13 residues. The V end was cut by 5 bases, the J end by 3 bases, with 13 bases between. Germline CDR1 and CDR2: GTSNPN and SVGIG (reference sequence). The CDR3 protein is CAWSSSGDTEAFF. The CDR3 DNA is TGTGCCTGGTCATCCTCGGGTGACACTGAAGCTTTCTTT.

The genes are TRBV13 and TRBJ2-1; TRBD1 agrees at 9 bases. There are 17 residues in the CDR3. Trimming removed 6 bases from V and 4 bases from J; junction bases left unmatched: 13. Germline V gene data show CDR1 as PRHDT and CDR2 as FYEKMQ (reference sequence). CDR3 protein: CASSAVSGTGIYNEQFF. The CDR3, as DNA: TGTGCCAGCAGTGCCGTTTCAGGGACAGGGATTTACAATGAGCAGTTCTTC.

This clone was recorded a few times. The rearrangement joins TRBV9 to TRBJ1-2; D is possibly TRBD1 (5 bases). Germline CDR1 reads SGDLS; CDR2 reads YYNGEE. The CDR3 covers 15 residues. V was cut by 2 bases and J by 7 bases, with 18 bases left in between. The CDR3: CASSVVVETVGGYTF. CDR3 coding DNA: TGTGCCAGCAGCGTCGTAGTAGAGACAGTTGGTGGCTACACCTTC.

The V call is TRBV6-8, the J call TRBJ1-5, with a weak D call TRBD1 (5 bases). V lost 8 bases and J 3 bases, leaving 11 bases between the germline ends. This CDR3 region has 13 residues. Germline V CDR1 and CDR2: MNHGY, SAAAGT. CDR3 residues: CASLDRVNQPQHF. In nucleotides, the CDR3 is TGTGCCAGCCTCGACAGAGTCAATCAGCCCCAGCATTTT.

CDR3 bases: TGCAGCGTTGAACGGCAGCCCGATGGCTACACCTTC. Translating it yields CSVERQPDGYTF. V is TRBV29-1 and J is TRBJ1-2; no clear D gene. CDR1 is SQVTM and CDR2 is ANQGSEA in the germline V gene. Trimming left V 2 bases short and J 6 bases short, with 10 bases between. This CDR3 comprises 12 residues.

V usage is TRBV6-8 and J usage is TRBJ2-1; 8 nucleotides agree with TRBD2. V gave up 5 bases and J gave up 2 bases; unmatched junction bases: 5. Looked up from germline, CDR1 is MNHGY and CDR2 is SAAAGT. The CDR3 is 15 amino acids. CDR3 protein: CASSQRGRPYNEQFF. CDR3 sequence (DNA): TGTGCCAGCAGTCAGCGCGGGAGGCCCTACAATGAGCAGTTCTTC.